This TCR beta chain was observed in a study of T-cell memory formation after mild COVID-19. Study as a whole: TCR clusters were largely donor specific.

TCR alpha and TCR beta cDNA libraries carrying sample barcodes and UMIs were produced by 5'RACE using constant-segment primers. MiXCR, applied by TCRdb to the 5' RACE reads, yields one record per CDR3 protein. The sample consists of about 420,000 distinct CDR3 sequences, about 22% of them appearing once. V was pared by 7 bases and J by 0 bases, with 8 bases between. Germline V lookup: CDR1 MGHRA, CDR2 YSYEKL. The length of the CDR3 is 13 residues. Study-wide results and caveats: Cross-reactive memory apparently joined, as some responding clones appeared in pre-infection memory.

This clonotype has more than one count but fewer than ten. Its specificity is not known. The origin of this receptor is an adult woman who had mild COVID-19 (a few samples of this study predate the infection). Cell type and time point are not known. The sequenced sample consisted of PBMCs or a T cell subset sorted from them (not recorded which). The chain couples TRBV4-1 to TRBJ2-3; D gene ambiguous. The DNA of the CDR3 is TGCGCCAGCACCGATGCTAGCACAGATACGCAGTATTTT. Its translation is CASTDASTDTQYF.